Each of the 18 T cell receptor beta chains below was sequenced from the same sample in a study of OX40 agonist ivuxolimab in advanced cancers. TCRdb keeps only in-frame clones here, not all; method: immunoSEQ multiplex PCR. The sample lists some 35,000 clones, about 82% occurring once. The input for sequencing was CD4+ or CD8+ T cells sorted from blood, taken in a trial of the OX40 agonist ivuxolimab. The receptors were gathered from an adult with an advanced solid tumor such as melanoma, head and neck, liver or kidney cancer.

This clone occurred a few times. The chain has TRBV2 and TRBJ1-6, with D perhaps matching TRBD1 (5 bases). Trimming shortened V by 8 bases and J by 6 bases, and 11 bases separated the two germline ends. The CDR3 has 13 residues. CDR1 and CDR2 (germline): SNHLY, FYNNEI. The CDR3 DNA sequence: TGTGCCAGCGACGGAGGGGTTAATTCACCCCTCCACTTT. Amino acid sequence: CASDGGVNSPLHF.

This chain joins TRBV12-5 and TRBJ1-4, with a tentative D call TRBD1 (6 bases). The CDR3 loop spans 14 amino acids. V was shortened by 7 bases and J by 7 bases, with 16 bases between the two germline ends. Looked up from germline, CDR1 is LGHNT and CDR2 is FRNRAP. CDR3 bases: TGTGCTAGTGCCAGGGGAGAGGGAACTGAAAAACTGTTTTTT. Translation: CASARGEGTEKLFF.

The chain employs TRBV7-6 and TRBJ2-7; D remains ambiguous. Trimming cost V 0 bases and J 1 base, with 4 bases left between them. This CDR3 region has 13 residues. Germline values: CDR1 SGHVS, CDR2 FNYEAQ. The CDR3 DNA is TGTGCCAGCAGCTTAGCGGAATCCTACGAGCAGTACTTC. This translates into CASSLAESYEQYF. Supplemented by reference TRBV7-6 and TRBJ2-7, the full variable domain reads GAGVSQSPRYKVTKRGQDVALRCDPISGHVSLYWYRQALGQGPEFLTYFNYEAQQDKSGLPNDRFSAERPEGSISTLTIQRTEQRDSAMYRCASSLAESYEQYFGPGTRLTVT.

The J gene is TRBJ1-1, the V gene TRBV5-1; 8 bases match TRBD1. CDR1 SGHRS and CDR2 YFSETQ come from the germline V gene. V lost 4 bases to trimming and J lost 5 bases; unmatched junction nucleotides: 7. CDR3 length: 14 residues. DNA for the CDR3: TGCGCCAGCAGCATGGACAGGGCTGAAACTGAAGCTTTCTTT. Protein sequence: CASSMDRAETEAFF.

CDR3 protein: CASRAGSETQYF. CDR3 DNA: TGTGCCAGCAGAGCAGGGTCCGAGACCCAGTACTTC. V is TRBV7-6 and J is TRBJ2-5, with D maybe TRBD1 (5 bases). CDR3 length: 12 residues. V was shortened by 6 bases and J by 5 bases, with 10 bases between the two germline ends. Germline CDR1 is SGHVS and CDR2 is FNYEAQ.

The chain couples TRBV5-8 to TRBJ2-3; D gene unclear. V lost 0 bases and J lost 5, with 10 bases in between. CDR3 length: 14 amino acids. Looked up from germline, CDR1 is SGHTS and CDR2 is YDEGEE. This chain's CDR3 is CASSLGEGKDTQYF. CDR3 coding DNA: TGTGCCAGCAGCTTGGGGGAAGGTAAAGATACGCAGTATTTT.

The chain links TRBV7-3 to TRBJ1-6; tentatively, D is TRBD1 (5 bases). This CDR3 has 14 residues. Between the trimmed V and J ends, which lost 2 bases and 3 bases, there was a span of 5 bases. Germline V CDR1 and CDR2: SGHTA, FQGTGA. The CDR3 sequence is CASSLDSYNSPLHF. For the CDR3, the DNA is TGTGCCAGCAGCTTAGACAGCTATAATTCACCCCTCCACTTT.

The chain carries TRBV15 and TRBJ2-3; 9 bases agree with TRBD2. Germline V gene sequence: CDR1 LNHNV, CDR2 YYDKDF (reference sequence). With 5 bases clipped from V and 5 bases from J, the junction kept 11 bases outside the gene matches. The CDR3 has 16 amino acids. Here the CDR3 reads CATSDGLAGLGDTQYF. The DNA for the CDR3 is TGTGCCACCAGCGACGGTCTAGCGGGGCTCGGAGATACGCAGTATTTT.

This clone was seen more than once but under ten times. The chain employs TRBV6-5 and TRBJ1-2, with 7 bases lining up with TRBD1. Per the germline V gene, CDR1 is MNHEY and CDR2 is SVGAGI. The trim removed 6 bases at V and 7 bases at J, leaving 8 bases unmatched. CDR3 length: 13 residues. The CDR3 sequence is CASRGTGDGGYTF. The CDR3 DNA reads TGTGCCAGCAGGGGCACAGGGGATGGTGGCTACACCTTC.

The chain links TRBV7-9 to TRBJ2-5, with 11 bases matching TRBD1. The CDR3 is 15 amino acids. J gave up 4 bases and V 5 bases, and 6 bases lay outside the gene matches. Germline CDR1 is SEHNR and CDR2 is FQNEAQ (reference sequence). The CDR3 nucleotides read TGTGCCAGCAGCACGGACAGGGGGCTGGCAGAGACCCAGTACTTC. Encoded protein: CASSTDRGLAETQYF.

The genes are TRBV4-2 and TRBJ2-2; tentative D call: TRBD2 (6 bases). The CDR3 spans 16 residues. V was cut by 4 bases and J by 0 bases, with 12 bases left in between. The germline CDR1 and CDR2 sequences are LGHNA and YNFKEQ. CDR3 DNA sequence: TGTGCCAGCAGCCTGGAGGGGCGAACGAACACCGGGGAGCTGTTTTTT. This gives the protein CASSLEGRTNTGELFF.

The chain links TRBV7-9 to TRBJ1-2; D not certain. Looked up from germline, CDR1 is SEHNR and CDR2 is FQNEAQ (reference sequence). The CDR3 loop spans 13 amino acids. Trimming took 10 bases from V and 6 from J, leaving 18 bases between them. CDR3 loop: CATSGILTDGYTF. The CDR3 nucleotides read TGTGCCACTTCGGGGATATTAACGGATGGCTACACCTTC. Full variable domain (missing parts from reference TRBV7-9 and TRBJ1-2): DTGVSQNPRHKITKRGQNVTFRCDPISEHNRLYWYRQTLGQGPEFLTYFQNEAQLEKSRLLSDRFSAERPKGSFSTLEIQRTEQGDSAMYLCATSGILTDGYTFGSGTRLTVV.

V and J are TRBV6-1 and TRBJ2-5; D might be TRBD1 or TRBD2, each matching 5 bases. With the DNA end fitting TRBJ2-7 better, the J assignment may be wrong. This CDR3 has 15 residues. Germline CDR1 is MNHNS and CDR2 is SASEGT. The CDR3 sequence is CASSSPRDGGYEQYF. As DNA, the CDR3 is TGTGCCAGCAGTTCCCCCCGGGACGGTGGCTACGAGCAGTACTTC.

This clone has a single count. The chain combines TRBV28 with TRBJ1-1; 9 nucleotides align to TRBD1. The V gene's germline CDR1 is MDHEN and CDR2 SYDVKM. This CDR3 has 13 amino acids. V gave up 6 bases and J gave up 5 bases; unmatched junction bases: 4. The CDR3, as DNA: TGTGCCAGCAGGTTGACAGGGGGGACTGAAGCTTTCTTT. Translating it yields CASRLTGGTEAFF.

In this sample, this clone turned up a few times. This rearrangement joins TRBV21-1 to TRBJ2-3; TRBD2, the table's D call, was not compared with the DNA. TRBV21-1 is given as a pseudogene. This CDR3 region has 14 residues. The CDR3 loop is CASWGLRGTDTQYF. DNA of the CDR3: TGTGCCAGCTGGGGACTACGGGGCACAGATACGCAGTATTTT.

The chain employs TRBV5-6 and TRBJ1-2, with D unclear. The CDR3 has 14 residues. Trimming shortened V by 1 base and J by 8 bases, and 15 bases separated the two germline ends. Germline V gene lookup returns CDR1 SGHDT and CDR2 YYEEEE. The CDR3 nucleotides are TGTGCCAGCAGCTTGCTTACGGCAGGAGGCGGCTACACCTTC. This gives the protein CASSLLTAGGGYTF. The full variable domain, its missing parts supplied by reference TRBV5-6 and TRBJ1-2, is DAGVTQSPTHLIKTRGQQVTLRCSPKSGHDTVSWYQQALGQGPQFIFQYYEEEERQRGNFPDRFSGHQFPNYSSELNVNALLLGDSALYLCASSLLTAGGGYTFGSGTRLTVV.

Details on this clone: Within the sample, other DNA sequences also encode this same CDR3. The chain carries TRBV9 and TRBJ1-1; 9 bases are shared with TRBD1. V lost 0 bases, J lost 3 bases, and 6 bases stayed unmatched. Germline V gene data show CDR1 as SGDLS and CDR2 as YYNGEE. This CDR3 contains 16 residues. The CDR3 spells CASSVGGQGTDTEAFF. The CDR3 DNA reads TGTGCCAGCAGCGTAGGGGGACAGGGAACCGACACTGAAGCTTTCTTT.

The V gene is TRBV11-2, the J gene TRBJ2-2; D may be TRBD2 (6 bases). This CDR3 has 16 amino acids. V was clipped by 3 bases and J by 1 base, with 12 bases between them. CDR1 and CDR2 from the germline V gene are SGHAT and FQNNGV. The DNA for the CDR3 is TGTGCCAGCAGCTTCGCTGGAGCGGGGAACACCGGGGAGCTGTTTTTT. Residues: CASSFAGAGNTGELFF.